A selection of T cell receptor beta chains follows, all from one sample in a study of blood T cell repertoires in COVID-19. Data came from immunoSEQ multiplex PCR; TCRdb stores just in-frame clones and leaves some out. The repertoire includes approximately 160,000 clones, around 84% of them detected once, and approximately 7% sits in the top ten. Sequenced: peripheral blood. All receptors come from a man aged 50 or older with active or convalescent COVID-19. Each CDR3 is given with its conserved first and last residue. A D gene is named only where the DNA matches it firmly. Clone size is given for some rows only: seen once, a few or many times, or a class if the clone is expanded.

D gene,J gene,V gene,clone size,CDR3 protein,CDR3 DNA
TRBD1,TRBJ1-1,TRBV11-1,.,CASSIGTGRNTEAFF,TGTGCCAGCAGCATAGGGACAGGGCGGAACACTGAAGCTTTCTTT
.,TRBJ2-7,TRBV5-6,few,CASSLWGTSYEQYF,TGTGCCAGCAGCTTGTGGGGCACCTCCTACGAGCAGTACTTC
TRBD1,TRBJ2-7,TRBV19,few,CASSPTGGNYEQYF,TGTGCCAGTAGTCCGACAGGGGGCAACTACGAGCAGTACTTC
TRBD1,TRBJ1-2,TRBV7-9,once,CASSSTGGNYGYTF,TGTGCCAGCAGCTCGACAGGGGGCAACTATGGCTACACCTTC
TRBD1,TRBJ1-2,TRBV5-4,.,CASSLGTASGDRGGYYGYTF,TGTGCCAGCAGCTTGGGAACAGCTAGTGGGGACAGGGGTGGATACTATGGCTACACCTTC
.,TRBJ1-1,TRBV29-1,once,CSVLRDKNTEAFF,TGCAGCGTCCTCCGGGACAAGAACACTGAAGCTTTCTTT
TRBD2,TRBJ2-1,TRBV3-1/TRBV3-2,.,CASSQGKGAGDNEQFF,TGTGCCAGCAGCCAAGGGAAAGGTGCGGGGGACAATGAGCAGTTCTTC
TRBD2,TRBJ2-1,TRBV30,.,CAWSSRTSGRAQFF,TGTGCCTGGAGTTCTAGGACTAGCGGGAGGGCCCAGTTCTTC
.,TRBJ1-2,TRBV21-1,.,CASSQKSGFPYGYTF,TGTGCCAGCAGCCAAAAGTCGGGGTTTCCTTATGGCTACACCTTC
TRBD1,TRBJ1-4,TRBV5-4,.,CASGTGTGDRNEKLFF,TGTGCCAGCGGAACCGGGACAGGGGACCGCAATGAAAAACTGTTTTTT
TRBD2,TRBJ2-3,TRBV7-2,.,CASSSPGTSERTDTQYF,TGTGCCAGCAGCAGCCCCGGGACTAGCGAACGCACAGATACGCAGTATTTT
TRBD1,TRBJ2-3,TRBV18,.,CASSPPGQGYTQYF,TGTGCCAGCTCACCCCCGGGACAGGGGTATACGCAGTATTTT
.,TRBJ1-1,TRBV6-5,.,CASQRPVEWSTEAFF,TGTGCCAGCCAAAGACCCGTTGAGTGGAGCACTGAAGCTTTCTTT
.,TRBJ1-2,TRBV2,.,CASRSTDLGYGYTF,TGTGCCAGCAGATCGACAGACTTGGGCTATGGCTACACCTTC
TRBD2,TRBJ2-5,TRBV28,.,CASSRQVAGGPRETQYF,TGTGCCAGCAGTAGGCAGGTAGCGGGAGGGCCAAGGGAGACCCAGTACTTC
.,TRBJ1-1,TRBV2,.,CASTESQGFATEAFF,TGTGCCAGCACTGAATCACAGGGTTTTGCCACTGAAGCTTTCTTT
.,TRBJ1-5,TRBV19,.,CASRSGGNQPQHF,TGTGCCAGCCGGTCGGGTGGCAATCAGCCCCAGCATTTT
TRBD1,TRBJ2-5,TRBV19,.,CASTPDRGGETQYF,TGTGCCAGTACCCCGGACAGGGGAGGGGAGACCCAGTACTTC
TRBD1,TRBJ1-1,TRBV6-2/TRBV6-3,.,CASSRDRDRGTEAFF,TGTGCCAGCAGTCGGGATAGGGACAGGGGGACTGAAGCTTTCTTT
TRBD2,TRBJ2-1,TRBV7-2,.,CASSSRESYNEQFF,TGTGCCAGCAGCTCGCGGGAGTCCTACAATGAGCAGTTCTTC
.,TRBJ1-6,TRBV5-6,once,CASSSNYNSPLHF,TGTGCCAGCAGCTCAAACTATAATTCACCCCTCCACTTT
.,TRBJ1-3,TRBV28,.,CASTRSGNTIYF,TGTGCCAGCACCCGCTCTGGAAACACCATATATTTT
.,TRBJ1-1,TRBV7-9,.,CASRVTGSNTEAFF,TGTGCCAGCAGAGTAACAGGGTCGAACACTGAAGCTTTCTTT
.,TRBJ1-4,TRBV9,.,CASSPGVTTNEKLFF,TGTGCCAGCAGCCCAGGTGTCACAACTAATGAAAAACTGTTTTTT
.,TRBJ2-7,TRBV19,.,CASSPTTHTYEQYF,TGTGCCAGTAGTCCTACTACTCATACCTACGAGCAGTACTTC
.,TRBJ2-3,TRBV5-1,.,CASSTGQITDTQYF,TGCGCCAGCAGCACGGGACAAATCACAGATACGCAGTATTTT
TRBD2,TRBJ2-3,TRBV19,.,CAIGGARDPQYF,TGTGCCATCGGGGGGGCCAGAGATCCGCAGTATTTT
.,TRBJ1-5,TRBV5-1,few,CASSLGEASNQPQHF,TGCGCCAGCAGCCTGGGCGAAGCTAGCAATCAGCCCCAGCATTTT
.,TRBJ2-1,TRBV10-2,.,CASSDLRDKPSNEQFF,TGCGCCAGCAGTGATCTTAGGGACAAACCCTCCAATGAGCAGTTCTTC
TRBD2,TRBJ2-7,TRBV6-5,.,CASSLRGGEAYEQYF,TGTGCCAGCAGTTTGCGGGGAGGGGAGGCCTACGAGCAGTACTTC
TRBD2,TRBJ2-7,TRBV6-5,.,CASRRSLAGEYEQYF,TGTGCCAGCAGGAGGAGCTTGGCGGGAGAGTACGAGCAGTACTTC
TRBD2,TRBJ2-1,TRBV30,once,CAWTSGSSTYNEQFF,TGTGCCTGGACTAGCGGGAGCTCAACGTACAATGAGCAGTTCTTC
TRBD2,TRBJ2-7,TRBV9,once,CASSVAGTSGSPGHEQYF,TGTGCCAGCAGCGTAGCCGGGACTAGCGGGAGTCCTGGACACGAGCAGTACTTC
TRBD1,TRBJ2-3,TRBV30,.,CAWKVYGTGADTQYF,TGTGCCTGGAAGGTTTATGGGACAGGGGCCGATACGCAGTATTTT
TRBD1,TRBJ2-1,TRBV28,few,CASSLPTGSEFF,TGTGCCAGCAGTTTGCCGACAGGGTCTGAGTTCTTC
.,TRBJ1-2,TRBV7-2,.,CASSLVRGGHTDGYTF,TGTGCCAGCAGCTTAGTGAGGGGGGGACACACGGATGGCTACACCTTC
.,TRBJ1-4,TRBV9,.,CASSAGGLGEKLFF,TGTGCCAGCAGCGCGGGGGGCCTAGGGGAAAAACTGTTTTTT
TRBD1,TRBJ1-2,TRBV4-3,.,CASSQDSGGFTGSGYTF,TGCGCCAGCAGCCAAGATTCAGGGGGCTTTACCGGGAGCGGCTACACCTTC